A selection of T cell receptor beta chains follows, all from one sample in a study of T cells in Graves' hyperthyroidism and ophthalmopathy. Using its own MiXCR run on the multiplex PCR reads, TCRdb lists one record per CDR3 protein. This table holds about 570,000 distinct CDR3 sequences, 11% to 15% found once. Sequenced input: blood. The origin of the receptors is a woman aged 40 to 50 with Graves' hyperthyroidism. Both conserved end residues are part of each CDR3. Each record gives: V gene, D gene, J gene, CDR3 protein. A D gene is named only where the DNA matches it firmly.

v_gene: TRBV20-1
d_gene: .
j_gene: TRBJ2-5
CDR3aa: CSARWGLETQYF

v_gene: TRBV6-2/TRBV6-3
d_gene: .
j_gene: TRBJ1-1
CDR3aa: CASSYPPGRGTEAFF

v_gene: TRBV20-1
d_gene: .
j_gene: TRBJ2-1
CDR3aa: CSGYKDFDNEQFF

v_gene: TRBV10-3
d_gene: .
j_gene: TRBJ1-1
CDR3aa: CAISDGPGSLGTEAFF

v_gene: TRBV28
d_gene: .
j_gene: TRBJ2-7
CDR3aa: CASSSAGALLPYEQYF

v_gene: TRBV11-2
d_gene: .
j_gene: TRBJ1-3
CDR3aa: CASSFSGLSGNTIYF

v_gene: TRBV3-1
d_gene: .
j_gene: TRBJ2-7
CDR3aa: CASRHTSSYEQYF

v_gene: TRBV7-6
d_gene: TRBD1
j_gene: TRBJ2-5
CDR3aa: CASSLAGTVYYF

v_gene: TRBV6-4
d_gene: TRBD2
j_gene: TRBJ2-3
CDR3aa: CASSQHRHGRLAEIYFNTDTQYF

v_gene: TRBV6-1
d_gene: TRBD1
j_gene: TRBJ2-7
CDR3aa: CASQIGDRGRKQYF

v_gene: TRBV20-1
d_gene: .
j_gene: TRBJ1-2
CDR3aa: CSAGNNYGYTF

v_gene: TRBV29-1
d_gene: .
j_gene: TRBJ1-1
CDR3aa: CSGVPVTEAFF

v_gene: TRBV5-5
d_gene: .
j_gene: TRBJ1-1
CDR3aa: CASSLAWDRNAEAFF

v_gene: TRBV5-1
d_gene: TRBD2
j_gene: TRBJ2-1
CDR3aa: CASSARLTGGVNNEQFF

v_gene: TRBV27
d_gene: .
j_gene: TRBJ2-3
CDR3aa: CASTQSGSTDTQYF

v_gene: TRBV11-2
d_gene: .
j_gene: TRBJ2-7
CDR3aa: CASSPGWGRGAYEQYF

v_gene: TRBV12-3/TRBV12-4
d_gene: TRBD1
j_gene: TRBJ2-5
CDR3aa: CASRGGTGAETQYF

v_gene: TRBV30
d_gene: .
j_gene: TRBJ2-1
CDR3aa: CAWSPLDRNYNEQFF

v_gene: TRBV10-3
d_gene: TRBD1
j_gene: TRBJ2-7
CDR3aa: CATNRDRAYEQYF

v_gene: TRBV27
d_gene: .
j_gene: TRBJ2-7
CDR3aa: CASSFNRIYEQYF

v_gene: TRBV9
d_gene: .
j_gene: TRBJ1-4
CDR3aa: CASSVHQGNGNEKLFF

v_gene: TRBV11-2
d_gene: TRBD2
j_gene: TRBJ2-5
CDR3aa: CASSLVFGLAGAETQYF

v_gene: TRBV7-2
d_gene: TRBD1
j_gene: TRBJ1-2
CDR3aa: CASSWSGTGGDYGYTF

v_gene: TRBV29-1
d_gene: TRBD1
j_gene: TRBJ1-4
CDR3aa: CSVSQGAEKLFF

v_gene: TRBV12-3/TRBV12-4
d_gene: .
j_gene: TRBJ1-6
CDR3aa: CASSREDGYNSPLHF

v_gene: TRBV27
d_gene: .
j_gene: TRBJ2-2
CDR3aa: CASSLYSLAAGELFF

v_gene: TRBV11-3
d_gene: .
j_gene: TRBJ2-1
CDR3aa: CASSLGQGQFF

v_gene: TRBV5-1
d_gene: TRBD2
j_gene: TRBJ2-1
CDR3aa: CASSPGLAGLNNEQFF

v_gene: TRBV28
d_gene: .
j_gene: TRBJ2-1
CDR3aa: CASSSTRLYGNEQFF

v_gene: TRBV7-9
d_gene: TRBD2
j_gene: TRBJ2-5
CDR3aa: CASSLLLAGEGTQYF

v_gene: TRBV11-2
d_gene: .
j_gene: TRBJ2-7
CDR3aa: CASSRSPSYEQYF

v_gene: TRBV5-1
d_gene: TRBD1
j_gene: TRBJ2-2
CDR3aa: CASSRGTGDVGELFF

v_gene: TRBV7-3
d_gene: TRBD1
j_gene: TRBJ2-7
CDR3aa: CASSPGTGPEQYF

v_gene: TRBV29-1
d_gene: .
j_gene: TRBJ2-6
CDR3aa: CSVVGFSGANVLTF

v_gene: TRBV7-9
d_gene: .
j_gene: TRBJ1-1
CDR3aa: CASSLPRGVTEAFF

v_gene: TRBV9
d_gene: .
j_gene: TRBJ2-5
CDR3aa: CASAGVGGGPQETQYF